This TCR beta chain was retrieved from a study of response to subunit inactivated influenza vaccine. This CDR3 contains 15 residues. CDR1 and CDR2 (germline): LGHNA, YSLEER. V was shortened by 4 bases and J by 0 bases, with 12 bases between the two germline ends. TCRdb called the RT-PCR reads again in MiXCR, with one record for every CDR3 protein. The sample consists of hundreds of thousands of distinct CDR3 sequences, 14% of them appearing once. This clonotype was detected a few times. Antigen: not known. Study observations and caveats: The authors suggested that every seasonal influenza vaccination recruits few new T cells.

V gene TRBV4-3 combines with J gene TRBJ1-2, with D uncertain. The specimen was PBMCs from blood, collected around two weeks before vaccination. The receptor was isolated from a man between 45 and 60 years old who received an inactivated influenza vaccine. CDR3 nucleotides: TGCGCCAGCAGCCGCCACGGGGAGGCTAACTATGGCTACACCTTC. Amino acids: CASSRHGEANYGYTF.